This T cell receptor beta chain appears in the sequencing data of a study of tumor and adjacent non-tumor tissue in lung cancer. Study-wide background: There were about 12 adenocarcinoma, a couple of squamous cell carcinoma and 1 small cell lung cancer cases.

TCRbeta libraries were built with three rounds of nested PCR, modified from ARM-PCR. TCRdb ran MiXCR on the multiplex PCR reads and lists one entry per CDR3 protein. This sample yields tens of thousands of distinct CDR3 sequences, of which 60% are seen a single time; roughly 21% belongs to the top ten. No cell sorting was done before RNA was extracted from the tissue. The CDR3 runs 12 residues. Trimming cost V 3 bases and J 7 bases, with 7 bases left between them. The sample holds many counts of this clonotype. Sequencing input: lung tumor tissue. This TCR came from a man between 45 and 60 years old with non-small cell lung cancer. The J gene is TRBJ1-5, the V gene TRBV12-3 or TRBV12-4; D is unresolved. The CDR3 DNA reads TGTGCCAGCAGTTTCCCCGGACAGCCCCAGCATTTT. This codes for CASSFPGQPQHF.